This T cell receptor (beta chain) was profiled in a study of OX40 agonist ivuxolimab in advanced cancers. Overall study: Those treated in dose escalation had hepatocellular carcinoma, melanoma, renal cell cancer or head and neck cancer. Findings and caveats of the study: With doses of 0.1 to 3.0 mg/kg, CD4+ and CD8+ blood T cells had undergone clonal expansion by week 6. In general, CD8+ T cells held more expanded clones than CD4+ did, on average.

This clone was counted once. What it recognizes is unknown. Sequencing was performed with immunoSEQ multiplex PCR; in TCRdb, only in-frame clones are kept and a portion is missing. The sample includes more than 40,000 clones, approximately 71% of them seen just once. The material was CD4+ or CD8+ T cells sorted from blood, obtained in a trial of the OX40 agonist ivuxolimab. This TCR came from an adult with an advanced solid tumor such as melanoma, head and neck, liver or kidney cancer.

The CDR3 DNA is TGCGCCAGCACCCCCAAAAGTAGGCAGTCCCGAGCCGACTACAATGAGCAGTTCTTC. This sequence encodes CASTPKSRQSRADYNEQFF. V and J are TRBV23-1 and TRBJ2-1; D gene uncertain. TRBV23-1 is labeled an ORF, and its function is uncertain. V was shortened by 7 bases and J by 3 bases, with 28 bases between the two germline ends. The CDR3 is 19 residues long.